This entry concerns a single TCR beta chain. Its antigen remains unknown. Three rounds of nested PCR, following a modified ARM-PCR protocol, produced the TCRbeta library. Using its own MiXCR run on the multiplex PCR reads, TCRdb lists one record per CDR3 protein. Of tens of thousands of distinct CDR3 sequences in the sample, around two thirds were seen once. The template was RNA from unsorted bulk tissue. Distant lung tissue was collected more than 3 cm away from the tumor edge. This sample stems from a study of tumor and adjacent non-tumor tissue in lung cancer. Study-wide background: Patients were aged roughly 31 to 76, 9 to 10 men and roughly 5 women, stage I to III. On average, productive TCRbeta reads reached roughly 4.2 million per sample. The study's findings and limits: Significantly higher TCR diversity was found in tumor than normal lung.

V was shortened by 3 bases and J by 1 base, with 9 bases between the two germline ends. Germline CDR1 GTSNPN, CDR2 SVGIG (reference sequence). This CDR3 region has 13 residues. The sequence was collected from a man between 65 and 85 years old with non-small cell lung cancer. The V and J genes are TRBV30 and TRBJ1-1; D is ambiguous. Sample: distant non-tumor lung tissue. This CDR3 is CAWREARNTEAFF. As DNA, the CDR3 is TGTGCCTGGAGGGAAGCCCGGAACACTGAAGCTTTCTTT.